Sequencing of this TCR beta chain was carried out in a study of T cells in Graves' hyperthyroidism and ophthalmopathy (dated by TCRdb to about 2019). Broadly, across the study: Peripheral blood samples were taken at initial diagnosis, before any treatment was given. To identify distinguishing TCR V-J signatures, a discovery cohort of roughly 100 patients was used, comprising some 45 with Graves' ophthalmopathy and approximately 58 with stable Graves' hyperthyroidism. The paper reports TCR Vbeta CDR3 sequencing of roughly 140 peripheral blood samples: 40 to 45 ophthalmopathy, about 75 hyperthyroidism and around 17 progressor patients. Whether ophthalmopathy could be predicted prospectively was tested in an independent validation cohort made up of roughly 19 hyperthyroidism patients plus 17 patients who later progressed to ophthalmopathy. After blood sampling, hyperthyroidism patients were treated with methimazole at a starting dose of 30 mg daily, and ophthalmopathy patients were treated with high-dose intravenous methylprednisolone. The 95 to 100 discovery patients were randomly split 7:3 into training and test sets. In addition, the study compared T-cell repertoires in thyroid tissue and in blood from about six Graves' hyperthyroidism patients.

This clonotype occurred many times. Its antigen target is currently unknown. The sample holds no much larger clone one base away, and base qualities are not on file. Overall study results and their limits: In validation, the model predicted progression to ophthalmopathy a median of 6.5 months before onset, with approximately 71% sensitivity and 72.22% specificity. A 13 V-J signature model separated ophthalmopathy from stable hyperthyroidism, with around 91% sensitivity and 81% to 83% specificity in cross-validation and 80%/75% in testing. No statistical method was used to set the sample size in advance, and investigators knew the group allocation. Most expanded thyroid clonotypes (frequency above 0.001) were also detected in blood, a finding suggesting that blood repertoires may reflect thyroid immune responses.

A patient counted as having stable Graves' hyperthyroidism if no progression to ophthalmopathy occurred over 18 months of follow-up. The hyperthyroidism patients were between 18 and 65 years old and newly diagnosed, with a disease duration of less than 2 months. Patients with uncontrolled infections, other autoimmune diseases, pregnancy or lactation were excluded. Diagnoses were established on the basis of clinical symptoms, serum thyroxine and TRAb, thyroid ultrasound, and orbital computed tomography. PBMCs were isolated from approximately 10 ml of fresh peripheral blood by Ficoll-Paque density gradient centrifugation. Total RNA was extracted with Trizol reagent, and quality was checked on an Agilent 2100 Bioanalyzer. The TCR beta CDR3 regions were amplified from RNA transcripts. A first-round RT-PCR of the TCR CDR3 used the HTBI primer set with the Qiagen OneStep RT-PCR kit. Libraries were constructed in a second round of multiplex PCR, after which size selection and purification were carried out. The libraries were sequenced on an Illumina HiSeq2000 using paired-end 100 bp reads. In the paper's pipeline: SOAPnuke was used to process the raw data, throwing out any read that contained adapters or uncalled bases, had a mean Phred below 15, or lacked an exact constant-primer or identifier match. High-quality paired reads were merged using COPE v1.2.5, and each unique nucleotide sequence was defined as a clonotype. MiTCR v1.1 was used to align clonotypes to the IMGT TRBV, TRBD and TRBJ reference segments. Only V-J combinations with frequency above 0.0001, covering roughly 99% of repertoires, were analysed. The TCS score was defined as the ratio of F50 (clonal expansion) to E x V (chaos), calculated using BLOSUM62-based TCRdist between CDR3 peptides within each V-J. Welch's t-statistics and random forest reduced roughly 500 V-J features to 13, which were used in a naive Bayes classifier (R e1071). The public reads were quality trimmed at Q25 with fastp and then assembled into clones with MiXCR by TCRdb, keeping productive beta chains. Every CDR3 protein is listed once, alongside the most common genes and DNA of its rows. The V and J calls shown here were made by TCRdb, not taken from the authors' results. The sample data list 450,000 to 650,000 distinct CDR3 sequences, and around 21% of these were observed just once. The ten largest clones add up to 26% of the sample.

What was sequenced was blood. The sequence was obtained from a man in his late teens or twenties with Graves' hyperthyroidism.

The DNA reads TGTGCCAGCAGTTTATTTAGTCTAAGGGACCTCGGCACTGAAGCTTTCTTT. It codes for CASSLFSLRDLGTEAFF. The chain uses TRBV27 and TRBJ1-1; matching of 5 bases hints at TRBD1 as the D gene. From the cysteine through the phenylalanine, the CDR3 covers 17 amino acids. The sequence is cut down to CDR3 DNA, 51 bases in frame from base 1. The germline ends are 19 bases apart after V is trimmed by 1 base and J by 4 bases. Reading the germline V gene (reference sequence) gives CDR1 MNHEY and CDR2 SMNVEV.